The rows below give T cell receptor beta chains drawn from one sample of a study of blood T cell repertoires in COVID-19. Clones were sequenced by immunoSEQ multiplex PCR, and TCRdb holds only the in-frame ones, with some missing. The sample lists roughly 300,000 clones, about 76% occurring once. The material sequenced was peripheral blood. Source of these receptors: a woman in her sixties with active or convalescent COVID-19. CDR3s leave out the opening cysteine and the closing phenylalanine or tryptophan. Fields, in order: D gene, V gene, J gene, CDR3 protein. The D gene is left open where the match is weak.

D: .; V: TRBV27; J: TRBJ1-3; CDR3: ASKRSGLSGNTIY
D: TRBD1; V: TRBV7-9; J: TRBJ2-6; CDR3: ASSSTGAGANVLT
D: TRBD1; V: TRBV13; J: TRBJ2-2; CDR3: ASSLDRTGPGELF
D: TRBD1; V: TRBV29-1; J: TRBJ1-1; CDR3: SVRRQGWVAEAF
D: .; V: TRBV2; J: TRBJ1-1; CDR3: ASSEALDSLTEAF
D: .; V: TRBV6-1; J: TRBJ1-2; CDR3: ASSASGPDSTVYGYT
D: TRBD2; V: TRBV20-1; J: TRBJ2-2; CDR3: SASGTSGGKDLRTGELF
D: TRBD2; V: TRBV4-2; J: TRBJ2-1; CDR3: ASSQGPGTSGGVQI
D: .; V: TRBV5-6; J: TRBJ2-3; CDR3: ASSLPGVADTQY
D: TRBD2; V: TRBV27; J: TRBJ2-7; CDR3: ASSPRLGTSGGYEQY
D: TRBD1; V: TRBV30; J: TRBJ1-4; CDR3: AWSLRTGGNEKLF
D: TRBD2; V: TRBV30; J: TRBJ2-2; CDR3: AWSPSRLAGRTGELF
D: .; V: TRBV14; J: TRBJ1-6; CDR3: ASSNRVDNSPLH
D: .; V: TRBV18; J: TRBJ1-3; CDR3: ASSPASGVTGNTIY
D: .; V: TRBV27; J: TRBJ1-1; CDR3: ASSPVRLGTEAF
D: .; V: TRBV7-2; J: TRBJ1-4; CDR3: ASSLWGDGTEKLF
D: .; V: TRBV6-5; J: TRBJ2-3; CDR3: ASSYRGRHTDTQY
D: .; V: TRBV13; J: TRBJ1-2; CDR3: ASSLEGGGHGYT
D: .; V: TRBV6-5; J: TRBJ2-7; CDR3: ASRPRGYSYEQY
D: .; V: TRBV19; J: TRBJ1-4; CDR3: ASRFGATNEKLF
D: TRBD1; V: TRBV6-6; J: TRBJ1-4; CDR3: ASSYPGGTGDEKLF
D: TRBD2; V: TRBV29-1; J: TRBJ2-1; CDR3: SVVSGGGEQF
D: .; V: TRBV3-1/TRBV3-2; J: TRBJ2-5; CDR3: ASSQVTPGQETQY
D: .; V: TRBV3-1/TRBV3-2; J: TRBJ1-1; CDR3: ASSQVPQGNTEAF
D: TRBD1; V: TRBV3-1/TRBV3-2; J: TRBJ1-4; CDR3: ASSPGTANEKLF